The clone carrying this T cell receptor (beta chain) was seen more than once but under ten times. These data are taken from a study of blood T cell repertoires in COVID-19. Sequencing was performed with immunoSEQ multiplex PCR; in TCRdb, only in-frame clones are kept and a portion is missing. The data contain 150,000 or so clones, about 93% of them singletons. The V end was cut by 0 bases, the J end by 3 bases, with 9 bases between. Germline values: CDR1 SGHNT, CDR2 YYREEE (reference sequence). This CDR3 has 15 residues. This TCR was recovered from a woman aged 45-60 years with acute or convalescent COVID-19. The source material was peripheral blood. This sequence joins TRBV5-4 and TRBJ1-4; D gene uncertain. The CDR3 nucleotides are TGTGCCAGCAGCTTGGGCCCAGAATCTAATGAAAAACTGTTTTTT. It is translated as CASSLGPESNEKLFF.